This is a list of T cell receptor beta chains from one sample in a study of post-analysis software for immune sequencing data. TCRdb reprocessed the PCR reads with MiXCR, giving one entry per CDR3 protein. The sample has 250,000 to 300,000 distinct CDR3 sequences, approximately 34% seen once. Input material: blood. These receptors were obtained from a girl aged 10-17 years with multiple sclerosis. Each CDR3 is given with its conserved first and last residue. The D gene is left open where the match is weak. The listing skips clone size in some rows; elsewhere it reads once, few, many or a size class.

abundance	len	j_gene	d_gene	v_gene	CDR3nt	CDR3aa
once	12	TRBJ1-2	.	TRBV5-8	TGTGCCAGCAGCTTGCACACCTATGGCTACACCTTC	CASSLHTYGYTF
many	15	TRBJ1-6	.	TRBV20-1	TGCAGTGCTAGAGAGGGAAGCTCCTATAATTCACCCCTCCACTTT	CSAREGSSYNSPLHF
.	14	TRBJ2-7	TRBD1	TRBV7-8	TGTGCCAGCAGCAAGACAGGGGTGCCCTACGAGCAGTACTTC	CASSKTGVPYEQYF
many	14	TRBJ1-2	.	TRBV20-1	TGCAGTGCTAGAGACCCCGCCAGGCCAGGAGGCTACACCTTC	CSARDPARPGGYTF
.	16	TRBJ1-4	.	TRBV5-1	TGCGCCAGCAGCTTGGTTGGGGAGCGGCCTAATGAAAAACTGTTTTTT	CASSLVGERPNEKLFF
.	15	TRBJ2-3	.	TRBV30	TGTGCCTGCCCATTGAACTGGGCGGGCACAGATACGCAGTATTTT	CACPLNWAGTDTQYF
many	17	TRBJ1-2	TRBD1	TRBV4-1	TGCGCCAGCAGCCAATTGTCACCAGGGGGTCCGGTCTATGGCTACACCTTC	CASSQLSPGGPVYGYTF
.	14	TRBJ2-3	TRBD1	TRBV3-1	TGTGCCAGCAGAGACAGGGGGCGAACAGATACGCAGTATTTT	CASRDRGRTDTQYF
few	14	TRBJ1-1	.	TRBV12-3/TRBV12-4	TGTGCCAGCAGCCTTCGGACATCGGCCACTGAAGCTTTCTTT	CASSLRTSATEAFF
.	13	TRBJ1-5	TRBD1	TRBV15	TGTGCCGCCAACAGGGGTGAGGATCAGCCCCAGCATTTT	CAANRGEDQPQHF
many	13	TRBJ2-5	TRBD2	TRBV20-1	TGCAGTGCTATAGGGACTAGCAAGGAGACCCAGTACTTC	CSAIGTSKETQYF
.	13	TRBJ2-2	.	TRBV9	TGTGCCAGCAGCGTAGATCAGACCGGGGAGCTGTTTTTT	CASSVDQTGELFF
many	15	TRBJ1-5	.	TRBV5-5	TGTGCCAGCAGCCCGGTGACAGCCCGCGATCAGCCCCAGCATTTT	CASSPVTARDQPQHF
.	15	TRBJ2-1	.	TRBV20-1	TGCAGTGCTAGATTTCTGGGCAGGGCCTACAATGAGCAGTTCTTC	CSARFLGRAYNEQFF
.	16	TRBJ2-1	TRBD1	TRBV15	TGTGCCACCAGCTCCAGCAGGGGGCTCGGGGGCAATGAGCAGTTCTTC	CATSSSRGLGGNEQFF
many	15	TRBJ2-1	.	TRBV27	TGTGCCAGCAGTTTATCATCGACCTACTACAATGAGCAGTTCTTC	CASSLSSTYYNEQFF
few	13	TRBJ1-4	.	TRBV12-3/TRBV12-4	TGTGCCAGCACCCGACAGAGTAATGAAAAACTGTTTTTT	CASTRQSNEKLFF
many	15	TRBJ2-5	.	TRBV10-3	TGTGCCATCAGGCCGGGGCCTCTTAGATTGGAGACCCAGTACTTC	CAIRPGPLRLETQYF
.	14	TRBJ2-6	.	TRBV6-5	TGTGCCAGCAGGGATTGGAACGGGGCCAACGTCCTGACTTTC	CASRDWNGANVLTF
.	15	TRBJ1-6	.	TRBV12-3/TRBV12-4	TGTGCCAGCAGTCTAAATCAAGACCTAAATTCACCCCTCCACTTT	CASSLNQDLNSPLHF
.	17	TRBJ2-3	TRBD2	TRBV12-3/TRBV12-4	TGTGCCAGCAGTTTAGAACTAGCGGGAGCTTTGTCCGATACGCAGTATTTT	CASSLELAGALSDTQYF
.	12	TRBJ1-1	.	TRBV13	TGTGCCAGCAGCCCGGGCCCCACTGAAGCTTTCTTT	CASSPGPTEAFF
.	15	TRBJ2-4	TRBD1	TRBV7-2	TGTGCCAGCAGCTTAGCACAGGGGGGCAGAAACATTCAGTACTTC	CASSLAQGGRNIQYF
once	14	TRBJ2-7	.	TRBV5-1	TGCGCCAGCAGCTTGCCGGCAGGTTCCTACGAGCAGTACTTC	CASSLPAGSYEQYF
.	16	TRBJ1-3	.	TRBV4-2	TGTGCCAGCAGCCAAGATATGCCGGTGGGTGGAAACACCATATATTTT	CASSQDMPVGGNTIYF
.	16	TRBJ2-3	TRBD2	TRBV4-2	TGTGCCAGCAGCCTGGGGACTAGCGGGGGGGCAGATACGCAGTATTTT	CASSLGTSGGADTQYF
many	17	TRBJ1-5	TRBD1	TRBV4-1	TGCGCCAGCAGCCAAGGAAGTAGACAGGGGGCCATTCAGCCCCAGCATTTT	CASSQGSRQGAIQPQHF
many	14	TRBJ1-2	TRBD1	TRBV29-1	TGCAGCGTTGAAGAGACAGGGCGGGACTATGGCTACACCTTC	CSVEETGRDYGYTF
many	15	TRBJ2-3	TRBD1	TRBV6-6	TGTGCCAGCAGTTACGCAGGGGGCCTACGCGATACGCAGTATTTT	CASSYAGGLRDTQYF
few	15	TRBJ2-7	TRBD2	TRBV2	TGTGCCAGCAGTGAGGGACTAGCGGGAACCTACGAGCAGTACTTC	CASSEGLAGTYEQYF
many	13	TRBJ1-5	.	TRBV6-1	TGTGCCAGCAAGGAGCGGGATTTTCAGCCCCAGCATTTT	CASKERDFQPQHF
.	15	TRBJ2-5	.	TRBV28	TGTGCCAGCACCACCCCAGTTGGGCTCCGCGAGACCCAGTACTTC	CASTTPVGLRETQYF
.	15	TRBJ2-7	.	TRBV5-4	TGTGCCAGCAGCCCCCGGGGCAGTAATTCCTACGAGCAGTACTTC	CASSPRGSNSYEQYF
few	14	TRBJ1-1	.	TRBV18	TGTGCCAGCGCCATCACGGGAGTGGACGCTGAAGCTTTCTTT	CASAITGVDAEAFF
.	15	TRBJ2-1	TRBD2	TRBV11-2	TGTGCCAGCAGCTTAGGCGGGGGGCCGGGGAATGAGCAGTTCTTC	CASSLGGGPGNEQFF
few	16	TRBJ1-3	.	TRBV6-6	TGTGCCAGCAGTTACCAGGGCAGCGACTCTGGAAACACCATATATTTT	CASSYQGSDSGNTIYF
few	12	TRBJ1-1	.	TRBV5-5	TGTGCCAGCAGCCGGCGGGCGGAAGAGGCTTTCTTT	CASSRRAEEAFF
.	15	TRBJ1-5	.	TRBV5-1	TGCGCCAGCAGCCTCCAAGCCGGGACGGGGCAGCCCCAGCATTTT	CASSLQAGTGQPQHF
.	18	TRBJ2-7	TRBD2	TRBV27	TGTGCCAGCAGTTCATCACCAATACGGACTAGCGGGAGGTCCGAGCAGTACTTC	CASSSSPIRTSGRSEQYF
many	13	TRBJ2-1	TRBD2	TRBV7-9	TGTGCCAGCAGTCGACTAGCGTTAGATGAGCAGTTCTTC	CASSRLALDEQFF
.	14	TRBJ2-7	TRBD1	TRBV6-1	TGTGCCAGCAGTGCCGGGACAGGGATTAGCGAGCAGTACTTC	CASSAGTGISEQYF
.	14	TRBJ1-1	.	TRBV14	TGTGCCAGCAGCCAAGCTGGGGGCAGCACTGAAGCTTTCTTT	CASSQAGGSTEAFF
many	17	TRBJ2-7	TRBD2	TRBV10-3	TGTGCCATCAGTGATTCTCGAGCTAGCGGGAATGCCTACGAGCAGTACTTC	CAISDSRASGNAYEQYF
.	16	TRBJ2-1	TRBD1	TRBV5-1	TGCGCCAGCAGCCCGGTGGGGACAGGGGTGGTTGAAGAGCAGTTCTTC	CASSPVGTGVVEEQFF
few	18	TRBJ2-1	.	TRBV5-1	TGCGCCAGCAGCCTGGAATCCCCCCTTCGGGTAGTCTACAATGAACAGTTCTTC	CASSLESPLRVVYNEQFF
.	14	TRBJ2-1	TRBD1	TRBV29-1	TGCAGCGTTACCGGGACAGGCGGGCGATGGGAGCAGTTCTTC	CSVTGTGGRWEQFF
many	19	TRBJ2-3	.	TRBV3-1	TGTGCCAGCAGCCAAACCAAGATAATGTGGGCAGGTAACACAGATACGCAGTATTTT	CASSQTKIMWAGNTDTQYF
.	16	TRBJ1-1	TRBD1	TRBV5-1	TGCGCCAGCAGCTCGCCGACAGGGGGATGGGATACTGAAGCTTTCTTT	CASSSPTGGWDTEAFF
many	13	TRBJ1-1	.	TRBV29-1	TGCAGCGTTGAACGGCCGGTGAACACTGAAGCTTTCTTT	CSVERPVNTEAFF
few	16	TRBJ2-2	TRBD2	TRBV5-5	TGTGCCAGCAGCTTGTGGCTAGCGGGGGGCACCGGGGAGCTGTTTTTT	CASSLWLAGGTGELFF
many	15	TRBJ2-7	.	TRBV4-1	TGCGCCAGCAGCCCCTCCGAAGGGGGTCTCGGCGAGCAGTACTTC	CASSPSEGGLGEQYF
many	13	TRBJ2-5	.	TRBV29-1	TGCAGCGTTGAAGGAACCCAGGAAGGCGGCCAGTACTTC	CSVEGTQEGGQYF
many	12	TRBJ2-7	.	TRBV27	TGTGCCAGCGGGCACGGGGCCTACGAGCAGTACTTC	CASGHGAYEQYF